The T cell receptor (beta chain) described here comes from a study of regulatory T cells in long-lasting Graves disease. The sample holds many counts of this clonotype. To make TCR beta libraries, researchers used iRepertoire HTBI primers and Arm-PCR of CDR3 regions. TCRdb used MiXCR to reprocess the multiplex PCR reads, holding one entry per CDR3 protein. This table holds roughly 500,000 distinct CDR3 sequences, roughly 14% found once. The time point: newly diagnosed GD, antithyroid drugs for less than 3 months. Making the TCR library involved RNA that had been extracted from PBMCs. These records were also assigned to another study, of T cells in Graves' hyperthyroidism and ophthalmopathy. That source notes: Blood also contained most expanded thyroid clonotypes above 0.001.

The starting material was peripheral blood mononuclear cells (PBMCs), obtained at new diagnosis, from a patient treated with antithyroid drugs. This receptor was obtained from a man younger than 45 with Graves disease.

CDR3 protein: CASSYISGSSPSSYNEQFF. The CDR3 DNA sequence: TGTGCCAGCAGTTACATCAGCGGAAGTTCCCCTAGCTCCTACAATGAGCAGTTCTTC. The chain joins TRBV6-2 or TRBV6-3 to TRBJ2-1, with a tentative D call TRBD2 (5 bases). Germline V gene sequence: CDR1 MNHEY, CDR2 SVGEGT. V dropped 2 bases and J dropped 0 bases, with 20 bases sitting between them. CDR3 length: 19 amino acids.